Detailed here is one T cell receptor beta chain. The data were produced by immunoSEQ multiplex PCR, yet TCRdb's version contains in-frame clones alone and is incomplete. The table has 65,000 to 95,000 clones, about 88% seen once; the top ten hold 1.9%. This sample stems from a study of T cell changes during pregnancy in multiple sclerosis. The germline V gene encodes CDR1 SGHTA and CDR2 FQGNSA. V was cut by 5 bases and J by 3 bases, with 6 bases left in between. The CDR3 spans 12 residues. The TCR originated in a female donor with multiple sclerosis, enrolled in a pregnancy study. The sample was peripheral blood, taken before pregnancy. The chain has TRBV7-2 and TRBJ2-3, with D uncertain. The CDR3 coding sequence is TGTGCCAGCAGCCCCCAAACAGATACGCAGTATTTT. This translates into CASSPQTDTQYF. Filled out from reference TRBV7-2 and TRBJ2-3, the complete variable domain reads GAGVSQSPSNKVTEKGKDVELRCDPISGHTALYWYRQSLGQGLEFLIYFQGNSAPDKSGLPSDRFSAERTGGSVSTLTIQRTQQEDSAVYLCASSPQTDTQYFGPGTRLTVL.